The 8 T cell receptor beta chains below all came from one sample that was sequenced in a study of CD8 T cells in ankylosing spondylitis. TCRdb reprocessed the 5' RACE reads via MiXCR and lists one record per CDR3 protein. The repertoire includes about 130,000 distinct CDR3 sequences, about a tenth of them detected once, and 2.5% to 3.5% sits in the top ten. The sequencing input was blood, either unsorted or a sorted T cell fraction (not recorded which). The receptors shown here come from a male donor with ankylosing spondylitis or in good health (not recorded which).

This clonotype was recorded many times. The chain combines TRBV20-1 with TRBJ1-2; TRBD1 aligns across 9 bases. CDR3 length: 13 amino acids. V lost 5 bases, J lost 3 bases, and 4 bases stayed unmatched. CDR1 and CDR2 (germline): DFQATT, SNEGSKA (reference sequence). The CDR3 reads CSARQGVYYGYTF. The CDR3 DNA sequence: TGCAGTGCTCGACAGGGGGTTTACTATGGCTACACCTTC.

There are many counts of this clonotype. Written as DNA, the CDR3 is TGTGCCAGCAGTTTAAGCCTGGGACAGGGGTCTTCCTACGAGCAGTACTTC. Amino acids: CASSLSLGQGSSYEQYF. This chain joins TRBV28 and TRBJ2-7; 10 bases are shared with TRBD1. Germline lookup yields CDR1 MDHEN and CDR2 SYDVKM. The J segment lost 1 base and the V segment lost 2 bases, leaving 8 bases of the junction unmatched. This CDR3 has 17 residues.

The chain links TRBV9 to TRBJ2-3, with 7 bases that match TRBD2. Trimming removed 3 bases from V and 3 bases from J; junction bases left unmatched: 7. Germline V gene data show CDR1 as SGDLS and CDR2 as YYNGEE. CDR3 length equals 15 residues. The CDR3, as DNA: TGTGCCAGCAGCGGGATTCTAGCGGAAACAGATACGCAGTATTTT. Amino acid sequence: CASSGILAETDTQYF.

The table lists this clonotype with many counts. The chain combines TRBV11-3 with TRBJ2-3, with D unclear. Trimming pared 1 base from V and 5 bases from J, leaving 7 bases between. The germline gives CDR1 SGHNT, CDR2 YENEEA. This CDR3 comprises 13 residues. CDR3 sequence: CASSLGFGDTQYF. The CDR3 DNA reads as TGTGCCAGCAGCTTAGGTTTTGGAGATACGCAGTATTTT.

V is TRBV5-1 and J is TRBJ2-1; a possible D gene is TRBD2 (6 bases). V was cut by 0 bases and J by 15 bases, with 13 bases left in between. Germline CDR1 is SGHRS and CDR2 is YFSETQ. The CDR3 is 12 amino acids. The CDR3 is CASSLEGSGWFF. In DNA, the CDR3 is TGCGCCAGCAGCTTGGAAGGCAGCGGGTGGTTCTTC. The full variable domain, completed using reference TRBV5-1 and TRBJ2-1, is KAGVTQTPRYLIKTRGQQVTLSCSPISGHRSVSWYQQTPGQGLQFLFEYFSETQRNKGNFPGRFSGRQFSNSRSEMNVSTLELGDSALYLCASSLEGSGWFFGPGTRLTVL.

Ten or more counts support this clonotype. The rearrangement joins TRBV6-6 to TRBJ1-5; D gene uncertain. The CDR3 covers 13 residues. Germline V CDR1 and CDR2: MNHNY, SVGAGI (reference sequence). V lost 2 bases and J 5 bases, leaving 7 bases between the germline ends. In nucleotides, the CDR3 is TGTGCCAGCAGTTACCCGGAAGATCAGCCCCAGCATTTT. It specifies CASSYPEDQPQHF.

The chain is built from TRBV19 and TRBJ2-4; the D is unclear. The CDR3 loop spans 12 amino acids. The germline V and J ends were trimmed by 8 bases and 4 bases, with 9 bases remaining between them. Germline V gene lookup returns CDR1 LNHDA and CDR2 SQIVND (reference sequence). CDR3 DNA sequence: TGTGCCAGTTCGCAGGTGAAAAACATTCAGTACTTC. Translated, it gives CASSQVKNIQYF.

Ten or more counts support this clonotype. The chain combines TRBV29-1 with TRBJ2-7; 7 bases match TRBD1. V gave up 5 bases and J gave up 2 bases; unmatched junction bases: 6. The CDR3 consists of 13 residues. CDR1 and CDR2 from the germline V gene are SQVTM and ANQGSEA. CDR3 region: CSVPGQRTYEQYF. DNA of the CDR3: TGCAGCGTTCCGGGACAGCGAACCTACGAGCAGTACTTC.